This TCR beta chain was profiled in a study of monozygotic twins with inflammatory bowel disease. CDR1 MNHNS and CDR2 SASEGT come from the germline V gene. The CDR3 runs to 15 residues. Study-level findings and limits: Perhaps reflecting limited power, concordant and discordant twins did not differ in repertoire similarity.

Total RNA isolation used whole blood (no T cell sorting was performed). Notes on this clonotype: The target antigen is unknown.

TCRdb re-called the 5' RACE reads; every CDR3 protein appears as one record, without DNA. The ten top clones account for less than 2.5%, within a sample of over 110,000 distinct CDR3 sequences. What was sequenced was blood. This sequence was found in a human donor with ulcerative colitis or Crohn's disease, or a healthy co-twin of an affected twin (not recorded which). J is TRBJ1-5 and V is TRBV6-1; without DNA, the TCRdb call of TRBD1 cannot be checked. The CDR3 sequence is CASSDDRGADQPQHF.